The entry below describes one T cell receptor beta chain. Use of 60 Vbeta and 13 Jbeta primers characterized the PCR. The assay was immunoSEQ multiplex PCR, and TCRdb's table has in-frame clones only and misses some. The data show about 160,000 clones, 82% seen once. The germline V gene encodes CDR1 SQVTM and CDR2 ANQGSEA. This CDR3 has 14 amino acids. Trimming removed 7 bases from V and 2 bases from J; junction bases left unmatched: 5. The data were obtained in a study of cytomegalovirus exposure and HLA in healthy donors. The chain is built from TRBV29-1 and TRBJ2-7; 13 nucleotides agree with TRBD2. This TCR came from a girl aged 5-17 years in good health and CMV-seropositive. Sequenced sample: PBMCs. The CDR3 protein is CSAELAGGTYEQYF. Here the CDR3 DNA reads TGCAGCGCCGAACTAGCGGGAGGGACCTACGAGCAGTACTTC.